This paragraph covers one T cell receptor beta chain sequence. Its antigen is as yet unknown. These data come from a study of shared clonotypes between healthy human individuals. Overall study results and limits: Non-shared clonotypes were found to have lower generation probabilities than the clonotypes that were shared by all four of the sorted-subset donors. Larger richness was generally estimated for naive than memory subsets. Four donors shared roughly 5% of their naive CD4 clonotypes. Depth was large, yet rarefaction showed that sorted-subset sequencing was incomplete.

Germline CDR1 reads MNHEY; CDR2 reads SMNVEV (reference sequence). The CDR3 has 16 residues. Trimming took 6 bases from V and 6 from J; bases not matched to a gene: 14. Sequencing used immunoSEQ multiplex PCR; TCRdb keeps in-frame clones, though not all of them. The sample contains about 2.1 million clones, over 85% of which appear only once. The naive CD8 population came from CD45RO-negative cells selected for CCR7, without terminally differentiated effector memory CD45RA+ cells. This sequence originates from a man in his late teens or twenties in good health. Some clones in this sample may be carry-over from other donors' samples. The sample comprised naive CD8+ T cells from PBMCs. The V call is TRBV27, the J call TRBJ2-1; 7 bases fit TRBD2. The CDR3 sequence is CASSLSSGTIFNEQFF. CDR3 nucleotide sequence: TGTGCCAGCAGCCTGTCCTCCGGGACTATTTTCAATGAGCAGTTCTTC.